The 17 T cell receptor beta chains given below trace back to one sample, sequenced in a study of a mutant IDH1 vaccine in newly diagnosed glioma (dated by TCRdb to the early 2020s). Antigens for these TCRs are unknown. The library was made by the immunoSEQ multiplex PCR assay. TCRdb carries this immuneACCESS record with in-frame sequences only. Its versions omit some clonotypes, under half of them owing to an unresolved V gene in the studies checked, with the rest unexplained. This sample comprises tens of thousands of clones, around 84% of them detected only once. The leading ten clones occupy 9% to 10% of the sample. The label giving this sample's time point can be read as: week 11, during vaccination. Each vaccine dose, consisting of 300 ug of a 20-mer mutant IDH1 peptide in Montanide, was administered subcutaneously with topical imiquimod. The source was PBMCs, collected from a glioma patient whose treatment included an IDH1 peptide vaccine. These receptors were obtained from a woman between 45 and 60 years old with glioma.

This chain joins TRBV9 and TRBJ2-1; perhaps TRBD2 as D (6 bases). Germline V gives CDR1 SGDLS, CDR2 YYNGEE. This CDR3 has 16 amino acids. V shed 0 bases and J shed 8 bases, with 18 bases lying between them. The CDR3 reads CASSVGGRQTNDEQFF. For the CDR3, the DNA is TGTGCCAGCAGCGTAGGAGGGAGGCAGACGAACGATGAGCAGTTCTTC.

The chain employs TRBV5-1 and TRBJ1-1; D may be TRBD1 (6 bases). Per germline, CDR1 SGHRS and CDR2 YFSETQ. V was clipped by 4 bases and J by 4 bases, with 14 bases between them. There are 14 residues in the CDR3. CDR3 in amino acids: CASSVQGPSTEAFF. The CDR3 DNA sequence: TGCGCCAGCAGCGTTCAGGGGCCCAGCACTGAAGCTTTCTTT.

The V and J genes are TRBV6-1 and TRBJ1-4; D call uncertain. The V and J ends lost 8 bases and 8 bases respectively, with 6 bases between them. CDR3 length equals 10 residues. Germline V gene sequence: CDR1 MNHNS, CDR2 SASEGT. The CDR3 reads CASFSEKLFF. The CDR3, as DNA: TGTGCCAGCTTCTCAGAAAAACTGTTTTTT.

V usage is TRBV6-6 and J usage is TRBJ1-4; D is perhaps TRBD1 (6 bases). The germline V gene has CDR1 MNHNY and CDR2 SVGAGI (reference sequence). The CDR3 spans 15 residues. Trimming pared 2 bases from V and 8 bases from J, leaving 15 bases between. The CDR3 DNA sequence: TGTGCCAGCAGTTACGCCACAGGTACAGGGGAAAAACTGTTTTTT. Its protein product is CASSYATGTGEKLFF.

The CDR3 here is CASSLGRGEQYF. CDR3 nucleotide sequence: TGTGCCAGCAGCTTAGGGAGAGGGGAGCAGTACTTC. The chain is built from TRBV7-2 and TRBJ2-7; D perhaps matches TRBD2 (5 bases). Per germline, CDR1 SGHTA and CDR2 FQGNSA. The germline V and J ends were trimmed by 1 base and 7 bases, with 8 bases remaining between them. CDR3 size: 12 residues.

A remark on this clone: No DNA is shown, since the ends of the CDR3 on it are uncertain; the CDR3 is the one TCRdb lists. The chain employs TRBV6-1 and TRBJ1-5; TRBD1, as called in the table, went unchecked against the DNA. Including both end residues, the CDR3 is 14 amino acids long. Germline loops: CDR1 MNHNS, CDR2 SASEGT. The CDR3 loop is CASILDRSNQPQHF.

The genes are TRBV9 and TRBJ2-3; the match to TRBD1 covers 8 bases. Germline CDR1 reads SGDLS; CDR2 reads YYNGEE. J lost 1 base, V lost 4 bases, and 8 bases had no gene match. The CDR3 length is 16 residues. In DNA form, the CDR3 reads TGTGCCAGCAGCTATATAGGACAGGGCGGCACAGATACGCAGTATTTT. This codes for CASSYIGQGGTDTQYF. The entire variable domain, with the rest obtained from reference TRBV9 and TRBJ2-3, is as follows: DSGVTQTPKHLITATGQRVTLRCSPRSGDLSVYWYQQSLDQGLQFLIQYYNGEERAKGNILERFSAQQFPDLHSELNLSSLELGDSALYFCASSYIGQGGTDTQYFGPGTRLTVL.

The chain combines TRBV2 with TRBJ2-7; the match to TRBD1 covers 8 bases. Unmatched junction bases numbered 6, after V lost 10 bases and J lost 4 bases. The germline CDR1 and CDR2 sequences are SNHLY and FYNNEI. CDR3 size: 12 residues. The CDR3 loop reads CAMGQDAYEQYF. The CDR3 DNA sequence: TGTGCCATGGGACAGGATGCTTACGAGCAGTACTTC.

The V call is TRBV7-2, the J call TRBJ1-1; unclear D gene. CDR3 length: 15 amino acids. CDR1 and CDR2 (germline): SGHTA, FQGNSA. The ends were cut back, 5 bases at V and 4 bases at J, with 17 bases in the middle. CDR3 sequence reads: CASSPQRTEATEAFF. The CDR3 DNA is TGTGCCAGCAGCCCTCAGCGGACGGAGGCCACTGAAGCTTTCTTT.

This chain uses TRBV2 with TRBJ2-7; 7 bases match TRBD1. Germline V gene data show CDR1 as SNHLY and CDR2 as FYNNEI. Germline trimming cut 7 bases from V and 3 bases from J; bases unmatched to any gene: 6. CDR3 length: 13 residues. This CDR3 reads CASTRDSGYEQYF. The CDR3 DNA reads as TGTGCCAGCACTAGGGACAGCGGCTACGAGCAGTACTTC. The whole variable domain, filled in from reference TRBV2 and TRBJ2-7, reads EPEVTQTPSHQVTQMGQEVILRCVPISNHLYFYWYRQILGQKVEFLVSFYNNEISEKSEIFDDQFSVERPDGSNFTLKIRSTKLEDSAMYFCASTRDSGYEQYFGPGTRLTVT.

The V and J genes are TRBV4-3 and TRBJ2-3, with 15 bases that match TRBD2. This CDR3 has 17 amino acids. Unmatched junction bases numbered 3, after V lost 4 bases and J lost 1 base. From germline, CDR1 is LGHNA and CDR2 YSLEER. DNA of the CDR3: TGCGCCAGCAGCCCGTGGACTAGCGGGGGGGGCACAGATACGCAGTATTTT. The encoded protein is CASSPWTSGGGTDTQYF.

The rearrangement joins TRBV7-3 to TRBJ2-2; 7 nucleotides match TRBD2. The CDR3 totals 17 residues. CDR1 SGHTA and CDR2 FQGTGA come from the germline V gene. V shed 3 bases and J 1 base; nucleotides not matched to a gene: 8. CDR3 DNA: TGTGCCAGCAGCTTTCTACGGGGGAGGGGGAACACCGGGGAGCTGTTTTTT. This translates into CASSFLRGRGNTGELFF.

The CDR3 loop reads CASSLFGQDNQPQHF. The DNA of the CDR3 is TGCGCCAGCAGCTTGTTTGGGCAGGACAATCAGCCCCAGCATTTT. The rearrangement joins TRBV5-1 to TRBJ1-5; D not resolved. V was pared by 1 base and J by 3 bases, with 11 bases between. CDR1 and CDR2 from the germline V gene are SGHRS and YFSETQ. CDR3 length: 15 residues.

This clone occurred once. This sequence joins TRBV27 and TRBJ2-5; 8 nucleotides line up with TRBD1. The germline CDR1 and CDR2 sequences are MNHEY and SMNVEV (reference sequence). The CDR3 is made up of 17 amino acids. J was trimmed by 1 base and V by 2 bases; bases with no gene match: 9. The CDR3 nucleotides read TGTGCCAGCAGTTTAGGGGGTTCGACAGGGGCCCAAGAGACCCAGTACTTC. It specifies CASSLGGSTGAQETQYF.

J is TRBJ2-3 and V is TRBV7-9; a possible D gene is TRBD2 (6 bases). CDR1 SEHNR and CDR2 FQNEAQ come from the germline V gene (reference sequence). This CDR3 is 16 amino acids long. Trimming left V 0 bases short and J 2 bases short, with 12 bases between. CDR3 bases: TGTGCCAGCAGCTTAGCGGAGGGTCTGGTCACAGATACGCAGTATTTT. Translating gives CASSLAEGLVTDTQYF.

The rearrangement joins TRBV18 to TRBJ2-7; no definite D call. The J call is uncertain, as TRBJ2-5 better fits the DNA end. Germline CDR1 KGHSH, CDR2 LQKENI. The CDR3 sequence is 12 residues long. As DNA, the CDR3 is TGTGCCAGCTCGTTGAACAAAGAGACCCAGTACTTC. Its protein is CASSLNKETQYF.

The chain uses TRBV5-6 and TRBJ1-1; perhaps TRBD1 as D (6 bases). The germline CDR1 and CDR2 sequences are SGHDT and YYEEEE. There are 16 residues in the CDR3. V lost 0 bases and J 6 bases, leaving 18 bases between the germline ends. CDR3 protein: CASSLVRQGPLSEAFF. The CDR3 bases are TGTGCCAGCAGCTTGGTTCGGCAGGGGCCGCTCTCTGAAGCTTTCTTT.